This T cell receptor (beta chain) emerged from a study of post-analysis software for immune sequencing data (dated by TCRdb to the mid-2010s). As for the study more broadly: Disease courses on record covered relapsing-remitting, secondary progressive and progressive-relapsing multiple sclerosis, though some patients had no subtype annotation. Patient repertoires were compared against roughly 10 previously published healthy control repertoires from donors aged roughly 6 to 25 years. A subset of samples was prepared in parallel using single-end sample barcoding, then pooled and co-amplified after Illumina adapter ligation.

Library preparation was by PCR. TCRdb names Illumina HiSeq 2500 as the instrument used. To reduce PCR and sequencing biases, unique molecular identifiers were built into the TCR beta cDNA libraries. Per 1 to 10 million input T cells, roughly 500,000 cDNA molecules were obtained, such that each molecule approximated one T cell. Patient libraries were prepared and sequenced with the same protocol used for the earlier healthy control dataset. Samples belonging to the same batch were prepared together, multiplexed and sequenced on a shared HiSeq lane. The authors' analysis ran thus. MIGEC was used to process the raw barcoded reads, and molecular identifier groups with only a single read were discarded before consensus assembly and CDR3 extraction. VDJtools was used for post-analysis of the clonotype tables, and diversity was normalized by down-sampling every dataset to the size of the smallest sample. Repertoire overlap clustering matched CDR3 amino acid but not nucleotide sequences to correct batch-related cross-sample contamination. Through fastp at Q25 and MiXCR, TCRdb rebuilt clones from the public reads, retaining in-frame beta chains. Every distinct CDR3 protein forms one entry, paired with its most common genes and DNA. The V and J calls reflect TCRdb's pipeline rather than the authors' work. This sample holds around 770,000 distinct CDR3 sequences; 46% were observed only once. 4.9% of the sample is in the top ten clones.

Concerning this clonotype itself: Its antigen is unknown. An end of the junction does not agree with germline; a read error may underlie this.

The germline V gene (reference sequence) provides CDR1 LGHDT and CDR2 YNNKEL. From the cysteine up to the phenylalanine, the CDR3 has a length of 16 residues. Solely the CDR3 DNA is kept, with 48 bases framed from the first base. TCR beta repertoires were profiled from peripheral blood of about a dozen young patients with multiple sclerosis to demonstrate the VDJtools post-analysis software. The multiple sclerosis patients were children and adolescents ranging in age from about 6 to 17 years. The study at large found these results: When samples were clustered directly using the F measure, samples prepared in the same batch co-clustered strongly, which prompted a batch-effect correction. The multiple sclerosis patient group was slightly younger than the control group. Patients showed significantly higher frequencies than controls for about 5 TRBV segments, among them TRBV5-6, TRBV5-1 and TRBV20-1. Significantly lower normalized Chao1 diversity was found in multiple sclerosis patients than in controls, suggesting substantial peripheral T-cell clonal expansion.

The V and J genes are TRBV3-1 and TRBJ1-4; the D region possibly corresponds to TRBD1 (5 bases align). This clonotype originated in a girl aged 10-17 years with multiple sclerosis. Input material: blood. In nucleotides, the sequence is TGTGCCAGCAGCCAAGTAAGGGACCCAGGGATGGAAAAACGGTTTTTT. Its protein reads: CASSQVRDPGMEKRFF.